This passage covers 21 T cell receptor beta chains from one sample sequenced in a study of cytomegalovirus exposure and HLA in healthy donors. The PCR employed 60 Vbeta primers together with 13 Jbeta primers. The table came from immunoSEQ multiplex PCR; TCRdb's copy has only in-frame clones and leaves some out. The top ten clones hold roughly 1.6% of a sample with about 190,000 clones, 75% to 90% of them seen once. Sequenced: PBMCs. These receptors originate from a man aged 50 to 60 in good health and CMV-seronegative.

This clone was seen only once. The DNA of the CDR3 is TGTGCCAGCAGGAGAGGTGGTCTCAGCTACGAGCAGTACTTC. Translated: CASRRGGLSYEQYF. The rearrangement links TRBV13 to TRBJ2-7; no clear D. The CDR3 loop spans 14 amino acids. The V end was cut by 6 bases, the J end by 3 bases, with 15 bases between. Germline-derived CDR1 and CDR2 are PRHDT and FYEKMQ (reference sequence).

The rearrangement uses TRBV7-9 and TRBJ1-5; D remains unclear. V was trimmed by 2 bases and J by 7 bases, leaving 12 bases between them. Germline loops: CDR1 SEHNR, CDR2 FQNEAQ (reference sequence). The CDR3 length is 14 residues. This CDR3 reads CASSLLGRGQPQHF. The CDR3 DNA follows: TGTGCCAGCAGCTTATTGGGAAGAGGGCAGCCCCAGCATTTT.

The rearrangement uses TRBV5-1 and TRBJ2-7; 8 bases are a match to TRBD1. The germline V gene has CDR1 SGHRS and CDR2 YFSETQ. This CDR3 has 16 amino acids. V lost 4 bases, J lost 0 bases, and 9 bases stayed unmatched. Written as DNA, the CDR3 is TGCGCCAGCAGCCGAACCACAGGGGGATCCTCCTACGAGCAGTACTTC. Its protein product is CASSRTTGGSSYEQYF.

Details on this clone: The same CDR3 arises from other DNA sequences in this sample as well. This CDR3 is CASSPTGTYEQYF. For the CDR3, the DNA is TGTGCCAGCAGCCCTACAGGGACCTACGAGCAGTACTTC. The chain links TRBV7-9 to TRBJ2-7; weak D call: TRBD1 (6 bases). V lost 5 bases and J 2 bases, leaving 10 bases between the germline ends. The CDR3 has 13 amino acids. Germline V gives CDR1 SEHNR, CDR2 FQNEAQ (reference sequence).

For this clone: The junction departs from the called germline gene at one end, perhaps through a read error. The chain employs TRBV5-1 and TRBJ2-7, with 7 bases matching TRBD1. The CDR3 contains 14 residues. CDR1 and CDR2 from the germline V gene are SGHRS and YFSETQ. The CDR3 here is CASSERPGTATIKF. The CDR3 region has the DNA TGCGCCAGCAGCGAACGCCCCGGGACAGCGACGATCAAGTTC.

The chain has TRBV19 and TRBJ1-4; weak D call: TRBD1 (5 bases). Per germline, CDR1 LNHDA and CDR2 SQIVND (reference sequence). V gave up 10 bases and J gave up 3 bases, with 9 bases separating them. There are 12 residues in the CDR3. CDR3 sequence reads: CATGRANEKLFF. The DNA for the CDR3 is TGTGCCACAGGGAGGGCTAATGAAAAACTGTTTTTT.

CDR3 loop: CASSLRSGGALEQFF. In nucleotides, the CDR3 is TGTGCCAGCAGCTTACGAAGCGGGGGGGCATTGGAGCAGTTCTTC. The gene calls are TRBV11-1 and TRBJ2-1, with TRBD2 matching over 10 bases. This CDR3 is built from 15 residues. CDR1 and CDR2 (germline): SGHAT, FQDESV (reference sequence). V was clipped by 2 bases and J by 10 bases; unmatched bases: 8. Full variable domain (rest looked up from reference TRBV11-1 and TRBJ2-1): EAEVAQSPRYKITEKSQAVAFWCDPISGHATLYWYRQILGQGPELLVQFQDESVVDDSQLPKDRFSAERLKGVDSTLKIQPAELGDSAMYLCASSLRSGGALEQFFGPGTRLTVL.

Here the CDR3 reads CASSQDIPSGTSPRTDTQYF. CDR3 sequence (DNA): TGTGCCAGCAGCCAAGATATACCTAGCGGGACCTCCCCCCGCACAGATACGCAGTATTTT. The chain has TRBV4-2 and TRBJ2-3, with 9 bases lining up with TRBD2. The ends lost 0 bases at V and 1 base at J; junction bases unmatched: 14. CDR3 length: 20 residues. In germline, CDR1 is LGHNA, CDR2 YNFKEQ.

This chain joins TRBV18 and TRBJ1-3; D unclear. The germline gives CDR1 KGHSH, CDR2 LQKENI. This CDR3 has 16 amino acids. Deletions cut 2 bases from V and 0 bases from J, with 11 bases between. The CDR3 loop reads CASSPSEGYSGNTIYF. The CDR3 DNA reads TGTGCCAGCTCACCATCGGAGGGCTACTCTGGAAACACCATATATTTT.

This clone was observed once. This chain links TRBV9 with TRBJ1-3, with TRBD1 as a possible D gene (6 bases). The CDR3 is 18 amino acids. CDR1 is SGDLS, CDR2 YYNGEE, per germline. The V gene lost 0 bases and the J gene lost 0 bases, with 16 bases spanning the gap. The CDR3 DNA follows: TGTGCCAGCAGCGTAGAAGGCAGAGGGGGTTCCTCTGGAAACACCATATATTTT. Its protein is CASSVEGRGGSSGNTIYF.

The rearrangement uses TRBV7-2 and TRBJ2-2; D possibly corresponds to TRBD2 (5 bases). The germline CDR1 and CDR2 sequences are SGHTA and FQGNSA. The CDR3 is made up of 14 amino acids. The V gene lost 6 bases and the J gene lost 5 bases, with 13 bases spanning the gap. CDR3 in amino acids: CASRPQAETGELFF. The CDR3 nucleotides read TGTGCCAGCAGACCGCAAGCGGAAACCGGGGAGCTGTTTTTT.

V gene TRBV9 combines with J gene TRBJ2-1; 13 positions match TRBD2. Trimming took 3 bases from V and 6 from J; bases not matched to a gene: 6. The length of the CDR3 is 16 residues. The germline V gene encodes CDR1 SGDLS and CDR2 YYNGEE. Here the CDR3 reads CASSAPGLAGINEQFF. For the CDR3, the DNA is TGTGCCAGCAGCGCGCCGGGACTAGCGGGGATCAATGAGCAGTTCTTC.

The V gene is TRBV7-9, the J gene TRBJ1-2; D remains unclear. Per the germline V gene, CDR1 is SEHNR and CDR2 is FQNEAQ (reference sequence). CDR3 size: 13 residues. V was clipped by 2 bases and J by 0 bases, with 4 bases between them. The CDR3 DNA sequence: TGTGCCAGCAGCTTACAGGCTAACTATGGCTACACCTTC. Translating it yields CASSLQANYGYTF.

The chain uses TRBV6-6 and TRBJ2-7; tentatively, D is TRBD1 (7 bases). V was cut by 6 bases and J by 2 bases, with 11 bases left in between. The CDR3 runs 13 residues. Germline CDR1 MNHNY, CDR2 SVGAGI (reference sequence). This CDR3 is CASSRGAAYEQYF. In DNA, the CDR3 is TGTGCCAGCAGCAGGGGGGCAGCCTACGAGCAGTACTTC.

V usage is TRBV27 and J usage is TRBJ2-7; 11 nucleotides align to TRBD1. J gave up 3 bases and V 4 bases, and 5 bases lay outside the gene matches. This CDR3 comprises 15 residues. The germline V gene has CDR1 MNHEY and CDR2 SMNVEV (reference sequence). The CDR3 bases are TGTGCCAGCAGTTCAAGCGGGACAGGGGGCTACGAGCAGTACTTC. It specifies CASSSSGTGGYEQYF.

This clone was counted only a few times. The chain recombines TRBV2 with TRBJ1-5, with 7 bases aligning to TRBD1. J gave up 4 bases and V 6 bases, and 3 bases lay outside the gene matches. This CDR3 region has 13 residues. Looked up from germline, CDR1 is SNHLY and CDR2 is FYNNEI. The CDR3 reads CASSRDRNQPQHF. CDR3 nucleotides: TGTGCCAGCAGCCGGGACAGAAATCAGCCCCAGCATTTT.

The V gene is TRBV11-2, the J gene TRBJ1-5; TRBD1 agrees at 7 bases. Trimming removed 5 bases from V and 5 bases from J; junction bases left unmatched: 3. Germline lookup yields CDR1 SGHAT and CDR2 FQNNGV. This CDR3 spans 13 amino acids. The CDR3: CASSQGGHQPQHF. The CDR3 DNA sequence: TGTGCCAGCAGCCAAGGGGGCCATCAGCCCCAGCATTTT. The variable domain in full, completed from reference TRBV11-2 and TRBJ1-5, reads EAGVAQSPRYKIIEKRQSVAFWCNPISGHATLYWYQQILGQGPKLLIQFQNNGVVDDSQLPKDRFSAERLKGVDSTLKIQPAKLEDSAVYLCASSQGGHQPQHFGDGTRLSIL.

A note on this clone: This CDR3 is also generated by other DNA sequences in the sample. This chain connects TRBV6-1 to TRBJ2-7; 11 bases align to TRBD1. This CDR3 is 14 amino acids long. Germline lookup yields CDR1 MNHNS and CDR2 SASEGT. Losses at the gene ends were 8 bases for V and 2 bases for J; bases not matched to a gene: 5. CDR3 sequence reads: CASGPGQGAYEQYF. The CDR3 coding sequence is TGTGCCAGCGGACCGGGACAGGGGGCCTACGAGCAGTACTTC.

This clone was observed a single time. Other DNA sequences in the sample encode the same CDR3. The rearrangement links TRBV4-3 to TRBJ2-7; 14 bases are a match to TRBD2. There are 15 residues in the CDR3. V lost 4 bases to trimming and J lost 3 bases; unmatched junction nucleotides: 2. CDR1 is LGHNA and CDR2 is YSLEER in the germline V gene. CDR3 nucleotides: TGCGCCAGCAGCCCTGGGACTAGCGGGAGCTACGAGCAGTACTTC. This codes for CASSPGTSGSYEQYF.

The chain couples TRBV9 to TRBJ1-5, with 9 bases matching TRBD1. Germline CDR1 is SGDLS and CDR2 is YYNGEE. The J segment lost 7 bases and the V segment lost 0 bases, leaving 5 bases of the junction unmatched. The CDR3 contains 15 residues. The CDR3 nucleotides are TGTGCCAGCAGCGTAGAGGGACAGGGTGTCCAGCCCCAGCATTTT. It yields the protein CASSVEGQGVQPQHF.

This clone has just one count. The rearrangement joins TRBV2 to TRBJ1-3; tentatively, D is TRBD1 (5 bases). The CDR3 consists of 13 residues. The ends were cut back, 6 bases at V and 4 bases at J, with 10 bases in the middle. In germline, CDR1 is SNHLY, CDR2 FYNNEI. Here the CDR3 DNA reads TGTGCCAGCAGAGATTGGACAGGAAACACCATATATTTT. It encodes CASRDWTGNTIYF.